What follows is one T cell receptor beta chain and its context. Its specificity is not known. TCRdb re-called the 5' RACE reads; every CDR3 protein appears as one record, without DNA. This repertoire includes a few hundred thousand distinct CDR3 sequences. This sample stems from a study of T cells expressing NK-cell markers. The study's findings and limits: No clear determination of HCMV specificity was made for expanded NKG2C+ T cell clones.

The CDR3 loop spans 15 amino acids. This chain uses TRBV12-3 or TRBV12-4 with TRBJ2-7; with no DNA, the TCRdb D assignment of TRBD1 cannot be verified. This receptor was obtained from a woman in her forties or fifties in good health. Sequenced input: blood T cells: a sorted CD56 or NKG2C T cell subset, CD4+ or CD8+ T cells, or bulk PBMC T cells (not recorded which). The CDR3: CASSLNAGGKSEQYF.